This TCR beta chain was obtained from a study of blood T cell repertoires in COVID-19. About the research overall: COVID-19 samples from acute and convalescent phases originated in the United States, Italy and Spain. Sources were T cells, B-cell-depleted T cells, or PBMCs; the material itself was cDNA or gDNA.

This CDR3 comprises 17 residues. Germline assignment: CDR1 DFQATT and CDR2 SNEGSKA (reference sequence). The ends lost 3 bases at V and 2 bases at J; junction bases unmatched: 9. Per the original data handling: Quantification of nucleated cells was approximated via reference gene primer amplification. This table comes from immunoSEQ multiplex PCR, and its TCRdb copy is limited to in-frame clones, with some not included. The V and J calls and clone size were taken over from that table, and D and trimming were inferred from the DNA. The sample carries about 150,000 clones, approximately 83% recorded once. Patients at the Seattle site were enrolled during active infection and followed longitudinally.

Material for sequencing was peripheral blood. This TCR was recovered from a woman in her sixties with COVID-19, enrolled during active disease. The chain uses TRBV20-1 and TRBJ2-3, with TRBD2 matching 12 bases. CDR3 DNA: TGCAGTGCTAGTTCGACTAGCGGGAGTGCTAACACAGATACGCAGTATTTT. Amino acid sequence: CSASSTSGSANTDTQYF.